This paragraph covers one TCR beta chain sequence. These data come from a study of blood T cell repertoires in COVID-19. The authors' processing: Reference gene primer amplification gave nucleated cell count estimates. Profiling relied on immunoSEQ multiplex PCR, and the TCRdb table lists in-frame clones only, not all of them. V and J calls and clone size are copied from that table; D and trimming were computed from the DNA. The repertoire holds tens of thousands of clones, with roughly 86% as singletons. V shed 3 bases and J shed 5 bases, with 23 bases lying between them. Germline values: CDR1 SGHRS, CDR2 YFSETQ. The CDR3 is 17 amino acids.

Material: peripheral blood. This chain joins TRBV5-1 and TRBJ1-2; perhaps TRBD1 as D (6 bases). The sequence derives from a man aged 45-65 years with active COVID-19. The chain's CDR3 is CASSYLTGPKFLYGYTF. The CDR3 DNA sequence: TGCGCCAGCAGCTACCTTACAGGGCCCAAATTTCTTTATGGCTACACCTTC. Drawing the rest from reference TRBV5-1 and TRBJ1-2, the complete variable domain is KAGVTQTPRYLIKTRGQQVTLSCSPISGHRSVSWYQQTPGQGLQFLFEYFSETQRNKGNFPGRFSGRQFSNSRSEMNVSTLELGDSALYLCASSYLTGPKFLYGYTFGSGTRLTVV.